These T cell receptor beta chains were read from a single sample in a study of cytomegalovirus exposure and HLA in healthy donors. Some clones are missing from TCRdb's copy, which holds only in-frame ones; the method was immunoSEQ multiplex PCR. Here the sample spans 100,000 to 120,000 clones, about three quarters being singletons. The sample taken for sequencing was PBMCs. Receptors originate from a woman in her twenties or thirties in good health and CMV-seronegative. Both conserved end residues are part of each CDR3. A D gene is named only where the DNA matches it firmly. A clone size is listed for some rows: how often the clone was seen (once, few, many), or a class if it is expanded.

V gene: TRBV29-1
J gene: TRBJ2-7
clone size: NA
D gene: NA
CDR3 protein: CSVVQAASYEQYF
CDR3 DNA: TGCAGCGTTGTACAGGCTGCCTCCTACGAGCAGTACTTC

V gene: TRBV7-6
J gene: TRBJ1-3
clone size: NA
D gene: TRBD1
CDR3 protein: CASSFTGVGNTIYF
CDR3 DNA: TGTGCCAGCAGCTTTACAGGGGTTGGAAACACCATATATTTT

V gene: TRBV6-1
J gene: TRBJ2-7
clone size: NA
D gene: TRBD1
CDR3 protein: CASSLRDRVYEQYF
CDR3 DNA: TGTGCCAGCAGTCTTCGGGACAGGGTCTACGAGCAGTACTTC

V gene: TRBV4-2
J gene: TRBJ2-7
clone size: once
D gene: TRBD1
CDR3 protein: CASSHKQGAMNEQYF
CDR3 DNA: TGTGCCAGCAGCCACAAACAGGGGGCTATGAACGAGCAGTACTTC

V gene: TRBV7-9
J gene: TRBJ1-4
clone size: few
D gene: TRBD1
CDR3 protein: CASSSGQTGLEKLFF
CDR3 DNA: TGTGCCAGCAGCTCGGGACAGACCGGACTTGAAAAACTGTTTTTT

V gene: TRBV2
J gene: TRBJ1-2
clone size: few
D gene: NA
CDR3 protein: CASSEARTASDYGYTF
CDR3 DNA: TGTGCCAGCAGTGAAGCTAGGACAGCGTCGGACTATGGCTACACCTTC

V gene: TRBV7-9
J gene: TRBJ2-7
clone size: NA
D gene: NA
CDR3 protein: CASSLGVYEQYF
CDR3 DNA: TGTGCCAGCAGCTTAGGCGTTTACGAGCAGTACTTC

V gene: TRBV28
J gene: TRBJ1-3
clone size: NA
D gene: NA
CDR3 protein: CASNVLGLGNTIYF
CDR3 DNA: TGTGCCAGCAACGTCTTAGGACTAGGAAACACCATATATTTT

V gene: TRBV6-5
J gene: TRBJ2-7
clone size: NA
D gene: TRBD2
CDR3 protein: CASSQTSGPHYEQYF
CDR3 DNA: TGTGCCAGCAGTCAGACTAGCGGGCCGCACTACGAGCAGTACTTC

V gene: TRBV28
J gene: TRBJ2-7
clone size: NA
D gene: TRBD1
CDR3 protein: CASNPPGTGSNEQYF
CDR3 DNA: TGTGCCAGCAACCCCCCCGGGACAGGGTCTAACGAGCAGTACTTC

V gene: TRBV30
J gene: TRBJ1-1
clone size: NA
D gene: NA
CDR3 protein: CAWSGGGAEHLENTEAFF
CDR3 DNA: TGTGCCTGGAGTGGCGGGGGGGCAGAACATCTTGAGAACACTGAAGCTTTCTTT

V gene: TRBV4-3
J gene: TRBJ2-1
clone size: NA
D gene: NA
CDR3 protein: CASSRGGPYNEQFF
CDR3 DNA: TGCGCCAGCAGTCGCGGGGGCCCCTACAATGAGCAGTTCTTC

V gene: TRBV4-2
J gene: TRBJ2-5
clone size: NA
D gene: TRBD2
CDR3 protein: CASSQEVRVRGLAGGQETQYF
CDR3 DNA: TGTGCCAGCAGCCAAGAAGTAAGGGTTAGGGGACTAGCGGGGGGTCAAGAGACCCAGTACTTC

V gene: TRBV6-5
J gene: TRBJ1-2
clone size: once
D gene: TRBD1
CDR3 protein: CASSYTGTGDYGYTF
CDR3 DNA: TGTGCCAGCAGTTACACCGGGACAGGAGACTATGGCTACACCTTC

V gene: TRBV7-6
J gene: TRBJ2-3
clone size: NA
D gene: NA
CDR3 protein: CASSLASSTDTQYF
CDR3 DNA: TGTGCCAGCAGCTTAGCGAGTAGCACAGATACGCAGTATTTT

V gene: TRBV4-2
J gene: TRBJ2-3
clone size: NA
D gene: NA
CDR3 protein: CASSQAGLAGTDTQYF
CDR3 DNA: TGTGCCAGCAGCCAAGCAGGACTTGCTGGCACAGATACGCAGTATTTT

V gene: TRBV9
J gene: TRBJ2-1
clone size: NA
D gene: TRBD2
CDR3 protein: CASSSLAGVRNEQFF
CDR3 DNA: TGTGCCAGCAGCAGCCTAGCGGGAGTGCGCAATGAGCAGTTCTTC